This record covers a single T cell receptor beta chain. This specimen comes from a study of identifying expanded T cells in peripheral blood. Produced via immunoSEQ multiplex PCR; TCRdb's table is partial and in-frame only. The table records fewer than 110,000 clones, 87% of them present only once. CDR3 length: 16 residues. Germline CDR1 MNHEY, CDR2 SMNVEV (reference sequence). Trimming left V 4 bases short and J 0 bases short, with 10 bases between. The chain recombines TRBV27 with TRBJ2-6, with D unclear. Specimen: blood. The clonotype originates from a person aged 18 to 75 in good health. CDR3 sequence reads: CASSSLGPSGANVLTF. Here the CDR3 DNA reads TGTGCCAGCAGTTCACTCGGACCCTCTGGGGCCAACGTCCTGACTTTC.